This entry describes one T cell receptor beta chain. This CDR3 region has 17 residues. The germline V gene has CDR1 MDHEN and CDR2 SYDVKM. Trimming removed 5 bases from V and 2 bases from J; junction bases left unmatched: 14. This specimen belongs to a study of T cells after yellow fever vaccination. TCRdb independently ran MiXCR on the 5' RACE reads; one entry per CDR3 protein. The sample includes 100,000 to 150,000 distinct CDR3 sequences, 7.4% seen only once; the top ten take 2% to 3%. The chain recombines TRBV28 with TRBJ1-2, with 7 bases fitting TRBD1. The sample here was CD4+ T cells sorted from PBMCs, taken 9 to 10 days after the first yellow fever vaccination. This sequence was found in a man between 18 and 29 years old who received the YFV17D yellow fever vaccine. CDR3 nucleotide sequence: TGTGCCAGCAGTGCCGCTACTCAGACAGGGATCAACTATGGCTACACCTTC. It encodes CASSAATQTGINYGYTF.